This T cell receptor (beta chain) was found in a study of blood T cell repertoires in COVID-19 (dated by TCRdb to between 2020 and 2021). In the study overall: Samples from collaborators originated in the United States, Italy and Spain and spanned both the acute and convalescent phases of COVID-19. The prospective study material was composed of cDNA or gDNA derived from T cells, B-cell-depleted T cells, or PBMCs. Subjects who had been exposed to COVID-19, were actively infected with it, or had recovered from it provided the deeply sampled blood TCRbeta repertoires that made up the dataset. The repertoires were released in a freely available public database intended as a resource for research on the immune response to SARS-CoV-2. The samples were drawn from the first 160 participants of the ongoing ImmuneRACE study and from some 1,300 subjects provided by 6 global collaborators. The sample metadata nearly always contained a de-identified subject ID, COVID-19 status, age in years and sex. Where available, HLA class I and class II types were taken from metadata supplied by the sample provider and were not determined by assay-based typing. Paper-wide results and their limitations: The quantity of clinical and demographic metadata differed by source and by participant and was supplied without curation.

The germline V gene (reference sequence) provides CDR1 LNHDA and CDR2 SQIVND. Trimming removed 3 bases from V and 2 bases from J; the gene matches leave 5 bases unexplained. Spanning cysteine to phenylalanine, the CDR3 consists of 16 amino acids. CDR3 DNA is the only sequence kept; it has 48 bases, read in frame from the first base. This clone was detected once. This receptor's antigen is unknown. No much larger clonotype is one base removed from it; base qualities were not supplied. Each collaborating institution followed its own protocols to collect whole blood in K2EDTA tubes. Collaborator samples were shipped for TCRbeta analysis as frozen whole blood, isolated PBMCs, or DNA extracted from either sample type. TCRbeta CDR3 regions were amplified from genomic DNA using the immunoSEQ Assay, a bias-controlled multiplex PCR. Concerning the study's data processing: Within the assay, amplification of reference gene primers was used to estimate how many nucleated cells each sample contained. To quantify the absolute abundance of each unique TCRbeta CDR3 rearrangement, sequence reads were collapsed and filtered. Productive Simpson clonality was computed per sample as the square root of Simpson's diversity index over productive rearrangements. TCRdb carries this immuneACCESS record with in-frame sequences only. Its versions omit some clonotypes, under half of them owing to an unresolved V gene in the studies checked, with the rest unexplained. V, J and clone size reflect that table, while D and trimming were determined from the DNA. In this sample the table shows some 250,000 clones, 60% to 75% of which occur a single time. The ten largest clones take up about 3.1% of the sample.

The sequenced material came from peripheral blood. The receptor chain draws on TRBV19 and TRBJ2-5, with TRBD2 identical over 11 junction bases. The receptor comes from a woman older than 75 with acute or convalescent COVID-19. The CDR3 is CASSIRTSGQQETQYF. The DNA sequence is TGTGCCAGTAGTATTCGGACTAGCGGGCAACAAGAGACCCAGTACTTC.